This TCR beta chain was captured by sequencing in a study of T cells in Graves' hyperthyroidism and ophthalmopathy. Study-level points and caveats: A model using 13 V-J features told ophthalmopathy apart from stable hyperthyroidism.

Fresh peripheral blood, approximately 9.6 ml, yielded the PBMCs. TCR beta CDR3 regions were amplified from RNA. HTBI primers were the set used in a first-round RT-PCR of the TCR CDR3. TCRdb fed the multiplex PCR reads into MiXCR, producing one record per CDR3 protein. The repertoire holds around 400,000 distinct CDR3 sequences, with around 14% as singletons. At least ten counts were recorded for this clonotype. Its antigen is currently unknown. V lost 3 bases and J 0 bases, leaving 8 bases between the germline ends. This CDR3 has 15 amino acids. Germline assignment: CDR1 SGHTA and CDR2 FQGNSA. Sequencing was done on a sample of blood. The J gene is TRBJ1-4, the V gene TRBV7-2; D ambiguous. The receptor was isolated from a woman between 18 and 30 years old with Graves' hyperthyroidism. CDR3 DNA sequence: TGTGCCAGCAGCTTGGCCAGATCAACTAATGAAAAACTGTTTTTT. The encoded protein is CASSLARSTNEKLFF.